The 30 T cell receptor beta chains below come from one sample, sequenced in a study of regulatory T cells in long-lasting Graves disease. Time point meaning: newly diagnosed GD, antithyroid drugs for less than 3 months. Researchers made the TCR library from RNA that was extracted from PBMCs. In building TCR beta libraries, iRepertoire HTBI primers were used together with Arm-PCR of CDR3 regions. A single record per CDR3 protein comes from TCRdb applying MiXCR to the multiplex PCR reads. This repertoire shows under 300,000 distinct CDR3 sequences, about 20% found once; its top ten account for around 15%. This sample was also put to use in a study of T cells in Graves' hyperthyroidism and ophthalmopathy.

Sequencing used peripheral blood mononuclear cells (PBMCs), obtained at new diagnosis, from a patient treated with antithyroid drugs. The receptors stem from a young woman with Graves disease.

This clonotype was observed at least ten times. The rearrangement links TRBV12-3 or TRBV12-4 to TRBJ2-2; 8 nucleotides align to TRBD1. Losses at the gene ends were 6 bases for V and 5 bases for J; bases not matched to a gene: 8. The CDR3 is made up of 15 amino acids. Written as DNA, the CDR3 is TGTGCCAGCAGCGAGGGACAGGCCGCGACCGGGGAGCTGTTTTTT. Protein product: CASSEGQAATGELFF.

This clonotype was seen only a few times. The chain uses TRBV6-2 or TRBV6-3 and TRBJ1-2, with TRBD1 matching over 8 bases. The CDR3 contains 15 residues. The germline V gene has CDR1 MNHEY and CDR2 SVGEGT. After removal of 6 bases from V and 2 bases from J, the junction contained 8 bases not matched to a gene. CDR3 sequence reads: CASRPLQGGNYGYTF. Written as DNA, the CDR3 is TGTGCCAGCAGGCCATTACAGGGGGGAAACTATGGCTACACCTTC.

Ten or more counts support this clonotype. CDR3 protein: CASRRGPGDRVHF. As DNA, the CDR3 is TGTGCCAGCAGGAGGGGGCCCGGGGATCGGGTCCACTTT. The V gene is TRBV12-3 or TRBV12-4, the J gene TRBJ1-6; TRBD1 aligns across 7 bases. Trimming cost V 6 bases and J 17 bases; bases outside gene matches: 13. The CDR3 totals 13 residues.

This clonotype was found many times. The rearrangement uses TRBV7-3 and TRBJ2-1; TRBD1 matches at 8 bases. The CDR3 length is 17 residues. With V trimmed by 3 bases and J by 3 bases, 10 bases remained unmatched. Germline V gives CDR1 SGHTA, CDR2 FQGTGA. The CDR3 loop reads CASSLPVAGGDYNEQFF. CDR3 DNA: TGTGCCAGCAGCTTGCCAGTCGCAGGGGGCGACTACAATGAGCAGTTCTTC. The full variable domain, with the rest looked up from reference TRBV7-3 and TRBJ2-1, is GAGVSQTPSNKVTEKGKYVELRCDPISGHTALYWYRQSLGQGPEFLIYFQGTGAADDSGLPNDRFFAVRPEGSVSTLKIQRTERGDSAVYLCASSLPVAGGDYNEQFFGPGTRLTVL.

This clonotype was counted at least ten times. The CDR3 protein is CATSRVGGWALHF. In DNA, the CDR3 is TGTGCCACCAGCAGAGTTGGGGGTTGGGCCCTCCACTTT. The chain links TRBV15 to TRBJ1-6; possibly TRBD1 for D (5 bases). Germline loops: CDR1 LNHNV, CDR2 YYDKDF (reference sequence). The CDR3 covers 13 residues. V dropped 1 base and J dropped 14 bases, with 12 bases sitting between them.

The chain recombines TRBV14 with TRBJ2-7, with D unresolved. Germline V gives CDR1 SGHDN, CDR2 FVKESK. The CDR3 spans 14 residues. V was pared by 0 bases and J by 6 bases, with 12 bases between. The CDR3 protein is CASSQELTRGEQYF. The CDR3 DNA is TGTGCCAGCAGCCAAGAACTCACGCGTGGCGAGCAGTACTTC.

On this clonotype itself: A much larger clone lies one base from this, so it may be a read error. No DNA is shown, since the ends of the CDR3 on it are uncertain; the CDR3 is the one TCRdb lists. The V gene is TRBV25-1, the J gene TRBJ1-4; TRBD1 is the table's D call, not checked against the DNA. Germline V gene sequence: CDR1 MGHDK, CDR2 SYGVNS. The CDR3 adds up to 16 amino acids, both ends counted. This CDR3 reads CASSTSDRSTNKKLFF.

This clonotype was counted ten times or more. For the CDR3, the DNA is TGTGCCAGCAGCTTTATCATGAGACCGCTAGGTGGATGGAATGAGCAGTTCTTC. It encodes CASSFIMRPLGGWNEQFF. The gene calls are TRBV5-5 and TRBJ2-1; D ambiguous. V was pared by 2 bases and J by 7 bases, with 25 bases between. CDR1 is SGHKS and CDR2 is YYEKEE in the germline V gene (reference sequence). CDR3 size: 18 residues.

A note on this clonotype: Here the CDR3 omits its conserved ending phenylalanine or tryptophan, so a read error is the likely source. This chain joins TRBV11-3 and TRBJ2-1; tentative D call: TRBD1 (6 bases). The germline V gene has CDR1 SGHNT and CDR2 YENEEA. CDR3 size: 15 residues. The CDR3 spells CASSFEDSSYNGQFV. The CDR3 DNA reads TGTGCCAGCAGCTTCGAGGACAGCTCCTACAATGGGCAGTTCGTC.

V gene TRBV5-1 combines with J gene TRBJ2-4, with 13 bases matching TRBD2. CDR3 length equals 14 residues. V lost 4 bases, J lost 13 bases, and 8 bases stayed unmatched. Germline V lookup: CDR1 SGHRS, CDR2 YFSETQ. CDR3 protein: CASSPGTSGVGQYF. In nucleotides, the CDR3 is TGCGCCAGCAGCCCGGGGACTAGCGGGGTAGGGCAGTACTTC.

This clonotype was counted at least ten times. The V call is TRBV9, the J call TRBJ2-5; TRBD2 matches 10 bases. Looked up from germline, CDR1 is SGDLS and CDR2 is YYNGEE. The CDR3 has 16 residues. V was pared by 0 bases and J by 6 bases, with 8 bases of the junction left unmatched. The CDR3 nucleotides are TGTGCCAGCAGCGTAGCTACTACTAGCGGGGATAAGACCCAGTACTTC. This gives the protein CASSVATTSGDKTQYF.

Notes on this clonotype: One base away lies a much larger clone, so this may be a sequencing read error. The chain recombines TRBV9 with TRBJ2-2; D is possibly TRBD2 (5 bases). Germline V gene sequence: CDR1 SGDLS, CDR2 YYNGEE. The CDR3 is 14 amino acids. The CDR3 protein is CASSTLSPGGELLF. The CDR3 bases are TGTGCCAGCAGCACCCTGTCCCCGGGTGGGGAGCTGCTTTTT. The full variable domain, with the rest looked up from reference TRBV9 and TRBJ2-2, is DSGVTQTPKHLITATGQRVTLRCSPRSGDLSVYWYQQSLDQGLQFLIQYYNGEERAKGNILERFSAQQFPDLHSELNLSSLELGDSALYFCASSTLSPGGELLFGEGSRLTVL.

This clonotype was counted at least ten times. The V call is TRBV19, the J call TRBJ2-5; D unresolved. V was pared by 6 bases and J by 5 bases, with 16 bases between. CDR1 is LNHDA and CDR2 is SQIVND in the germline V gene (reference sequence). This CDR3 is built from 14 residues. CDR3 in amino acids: CASRYKGIGETQYF. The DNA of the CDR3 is TGTGCCAGTAGGTACAAGGGCATCGGGGAGACCCAGTACTTC.

CDR3: CASSDSYRNTGELFF. The DNA of the CDR3 is TGTGCCAGCAGTGACTCGTACCGGAACACCGGGGAGCTGTTTTTT. The chain joins TRBV6-4 to TRBJ2-2; D gene unclear. Germline CDR1 reads MRHNA; CDR2 reads SNTAGT. Trimming took off 0 bases at V and 1 base at J, with 6 bases between the two ends. The CDR3 is 15 amino acids.

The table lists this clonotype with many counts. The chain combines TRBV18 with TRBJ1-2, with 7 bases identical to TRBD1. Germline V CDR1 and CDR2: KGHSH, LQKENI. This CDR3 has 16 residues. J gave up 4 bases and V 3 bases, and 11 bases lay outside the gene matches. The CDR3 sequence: CASSPDPDRTAYGYTF. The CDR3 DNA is TGTGCCAGCTCACCCGACCCGGACAGGACCGCCTATGGCTACACCTTC.

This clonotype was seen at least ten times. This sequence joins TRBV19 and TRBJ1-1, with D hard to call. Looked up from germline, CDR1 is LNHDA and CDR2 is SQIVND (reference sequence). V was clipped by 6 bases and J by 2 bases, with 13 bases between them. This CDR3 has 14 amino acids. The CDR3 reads CASSVRGINTEAFF. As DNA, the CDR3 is TGTGCCAGTAGCGTCAGAGGAATTAACACTGAAGCTTTCTTT.

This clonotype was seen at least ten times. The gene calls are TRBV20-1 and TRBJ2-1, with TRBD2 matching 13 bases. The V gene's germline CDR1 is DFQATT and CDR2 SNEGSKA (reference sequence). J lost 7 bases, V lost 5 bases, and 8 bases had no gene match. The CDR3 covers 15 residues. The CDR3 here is CSASPLAGGGNEQFF. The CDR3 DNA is TGCAGTGCTTCCCCACTAGCGGGGGGGGGGAATGAGCAGTTCTTC.

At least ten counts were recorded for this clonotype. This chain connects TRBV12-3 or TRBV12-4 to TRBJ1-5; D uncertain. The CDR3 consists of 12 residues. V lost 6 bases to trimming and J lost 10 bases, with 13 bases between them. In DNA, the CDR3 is TGTGCCAGCAGCCCCGGGGAGGATCCCCAGCATTTT. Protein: CASSPGEDPQHF.

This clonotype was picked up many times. The CDR3 spells CASSYPETVRSYNEQFF. The CDR3 coding sequence is TGTGCCAGCAGTTACCCCGAGACGGTGAGATCCTACAATGAGCAGTTCTTC. The gene calls are TRBV6-2 or TRBV6-3 and TRBJ2-1; no clear D gene. Germline-derived CDR1 and CDR2 are MNHEY and SVGEGT. There are 17 residues in the CDR3. V was clipped by 2 bases and J by 1 base, with 15 bases between them.

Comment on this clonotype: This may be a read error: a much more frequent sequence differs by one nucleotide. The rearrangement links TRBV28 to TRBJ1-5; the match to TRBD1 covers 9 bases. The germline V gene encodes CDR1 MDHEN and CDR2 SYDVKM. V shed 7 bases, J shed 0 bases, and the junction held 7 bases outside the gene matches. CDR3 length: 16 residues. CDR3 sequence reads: CASTSRTGVSNQPQHF. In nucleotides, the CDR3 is TGTGCCAGCACCTCCCGGACAGGGGTTAGCAATCAGCCCCAGCATTTT. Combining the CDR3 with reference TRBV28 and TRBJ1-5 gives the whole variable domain DVKVTQSSRYLVKRTGEKVFLECVQDMDHENMFWYRQDPGLGLRLIYFSYDVKMKEKGDIPEGYSVSREKKERFSLILESASTNQTSMYLCASTSRTGVSNQPQHFGDGTRLSIL.

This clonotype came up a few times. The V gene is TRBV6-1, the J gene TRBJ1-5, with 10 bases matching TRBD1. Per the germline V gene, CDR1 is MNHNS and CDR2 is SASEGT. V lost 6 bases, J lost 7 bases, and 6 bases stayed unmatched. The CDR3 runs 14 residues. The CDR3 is CASRGGQGTQPQHF. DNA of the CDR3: TGTGCCAGCAGGGGGGGACAGGGGACGCAGCCCCAGCATTTT.

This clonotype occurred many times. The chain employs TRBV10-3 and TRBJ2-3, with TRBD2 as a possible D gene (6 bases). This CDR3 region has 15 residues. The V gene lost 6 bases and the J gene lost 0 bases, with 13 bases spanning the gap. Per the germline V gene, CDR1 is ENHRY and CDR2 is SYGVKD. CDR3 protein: CAIRATGTSTDTQYF. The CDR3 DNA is TGTGCCATCAGAGCGACCGGGACTAGCACAGATACGCAGTATTTT.

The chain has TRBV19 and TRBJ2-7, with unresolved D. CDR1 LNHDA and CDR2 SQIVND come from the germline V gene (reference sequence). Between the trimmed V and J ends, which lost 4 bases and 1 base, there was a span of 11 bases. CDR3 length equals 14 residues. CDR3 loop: CASSRPERSYEQYF. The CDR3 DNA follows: TGTGCCAGTAGTAGGCCGGAACGATCCTACGAGCAGTACTTC.

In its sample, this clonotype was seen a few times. The CDR3 sequence: CASSEGGSAGYTF. CDR3 bases: TGTGCCAGCAGTGAGGGCGGGTCTGCAGGCTACACCTTC. The chain has TRBV25-1 and TRBJ1-2; D is uncertain. V gave up 3 bases and J gave up 8 bases, with 13 bases separating them. Germline CDR1 MGHDK, CDR2 SYGVNS. CDR3 length: 13 amino acids.

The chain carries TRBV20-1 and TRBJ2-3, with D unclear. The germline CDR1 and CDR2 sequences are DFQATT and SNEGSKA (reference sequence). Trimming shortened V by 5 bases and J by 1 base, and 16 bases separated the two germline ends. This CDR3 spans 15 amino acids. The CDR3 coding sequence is TGCAGTGCTCCTGAAAACCTTAGGGGCACAGATACGCAGTATTTT. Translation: CSAPENLRGTDTQYF.

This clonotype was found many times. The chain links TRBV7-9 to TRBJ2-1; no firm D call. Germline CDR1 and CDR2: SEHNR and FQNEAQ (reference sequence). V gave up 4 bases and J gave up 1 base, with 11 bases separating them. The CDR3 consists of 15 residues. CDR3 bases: TGTGCCAGCAGCTCTGTACGAGGATCCTACAATGAGCAGTTCTTC. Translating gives CASSSVRGSYNEQFF.

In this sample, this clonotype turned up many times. CDR3 bases: TGCAGTGCTAGGGGACTAGCGAACATCTCCTACAATGAGCAGTTCTTC. This gives the protein CSARGLANISYNEQFF. The V gene is TRBV20-1, the J gene TRBJ2-1; 10 bases match TRBD2. This CDR3 has 16 amino acids. Germline V lookup: CDR1 DFQATT, CDR2 SNEGSKA (reference sequence). V was clipped by 3 bases and J by 0 bases; unmatched bases: 5.

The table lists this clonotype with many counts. CDR3 protein: CASNPGRAPSPLHF. The CDR3 DNA follows: TGTGCCAGCAACCCCGGGAGAGCACCTTCACCCCTCCACTTT. The chain carries TRBV7-9 and TRBJ1-6; D remains unclear. Germline loops: CDR1 SEHNR, CDR2 FQNEAQ (reference sequence). The CDR3 totals 14 residues. V was shortened by 7 bases and J by 9 bases, with 16 bases between the two germline ends.

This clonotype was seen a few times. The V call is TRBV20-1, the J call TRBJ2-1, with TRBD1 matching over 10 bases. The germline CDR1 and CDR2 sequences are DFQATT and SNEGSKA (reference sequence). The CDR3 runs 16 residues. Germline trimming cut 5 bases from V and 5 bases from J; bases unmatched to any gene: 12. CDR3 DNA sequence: TGCAGTGCTCGCCCCGGGGACAGGGGAACTAACAATGAGCAGTTCTTC. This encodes CSARPGDRGTNNEQFF.

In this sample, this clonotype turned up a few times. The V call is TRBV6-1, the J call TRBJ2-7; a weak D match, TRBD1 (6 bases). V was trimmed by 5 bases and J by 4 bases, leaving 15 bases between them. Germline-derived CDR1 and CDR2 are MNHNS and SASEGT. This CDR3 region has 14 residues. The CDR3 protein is CASSPPGHIYEQYF. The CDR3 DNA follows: TGTGCCAGCAGTCCTCCGGGACACATTTACGAGCAGTACTTC.